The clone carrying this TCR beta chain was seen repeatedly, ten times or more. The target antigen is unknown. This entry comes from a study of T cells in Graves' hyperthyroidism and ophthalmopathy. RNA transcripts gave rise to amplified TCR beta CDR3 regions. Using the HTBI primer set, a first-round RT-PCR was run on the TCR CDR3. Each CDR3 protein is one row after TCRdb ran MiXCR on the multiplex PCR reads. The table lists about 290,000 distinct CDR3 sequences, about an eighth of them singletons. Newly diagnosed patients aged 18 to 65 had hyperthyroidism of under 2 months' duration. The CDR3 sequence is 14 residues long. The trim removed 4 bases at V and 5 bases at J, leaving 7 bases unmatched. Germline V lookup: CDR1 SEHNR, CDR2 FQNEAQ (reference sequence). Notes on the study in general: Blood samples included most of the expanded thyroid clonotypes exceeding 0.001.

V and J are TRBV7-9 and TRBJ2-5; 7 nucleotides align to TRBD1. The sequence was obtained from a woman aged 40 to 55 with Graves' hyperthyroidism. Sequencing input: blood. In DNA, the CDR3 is TGTGCCAGCAGCTCGGGACAGCTGGGGGAGACCCAGTACTTC. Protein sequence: CASSSGQLGETQYF.